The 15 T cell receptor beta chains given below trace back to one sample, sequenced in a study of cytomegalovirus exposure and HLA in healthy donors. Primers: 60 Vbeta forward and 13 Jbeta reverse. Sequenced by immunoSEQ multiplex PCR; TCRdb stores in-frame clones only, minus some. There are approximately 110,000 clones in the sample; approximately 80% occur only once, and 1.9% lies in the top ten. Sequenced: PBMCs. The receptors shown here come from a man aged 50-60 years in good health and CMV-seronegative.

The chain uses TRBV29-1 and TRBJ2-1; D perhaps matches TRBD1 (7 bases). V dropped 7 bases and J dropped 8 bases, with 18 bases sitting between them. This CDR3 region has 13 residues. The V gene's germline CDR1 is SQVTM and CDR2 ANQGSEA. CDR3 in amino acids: CSGDQGGGDEQFF. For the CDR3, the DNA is TGCAGCGGGGACCAGGGGGGTGGCGATGAGCAGTTCTTC.

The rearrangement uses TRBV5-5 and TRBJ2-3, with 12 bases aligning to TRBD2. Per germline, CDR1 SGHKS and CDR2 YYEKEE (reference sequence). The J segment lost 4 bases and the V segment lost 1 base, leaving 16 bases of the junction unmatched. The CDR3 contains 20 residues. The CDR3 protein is CASSLRDRASGGGSADTQYF. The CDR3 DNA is TGTGCCAGCAGCTTGCGAGACCGGGCTAGCGGGGGGGGGAGCGCAGATACGCAGTATTTT.

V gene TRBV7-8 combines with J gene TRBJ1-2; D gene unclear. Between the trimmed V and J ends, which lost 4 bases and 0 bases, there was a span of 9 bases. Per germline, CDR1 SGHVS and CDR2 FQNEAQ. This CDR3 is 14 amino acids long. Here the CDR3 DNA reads TGTGCCAGCAGCTCCGGGGTAGCTAACTATGGCTACACCTTC. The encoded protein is CASSSGVANYGYTF.

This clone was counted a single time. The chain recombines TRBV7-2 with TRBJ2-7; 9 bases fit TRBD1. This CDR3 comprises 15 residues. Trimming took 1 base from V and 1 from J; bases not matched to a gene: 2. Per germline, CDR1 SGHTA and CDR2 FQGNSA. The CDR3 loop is CASSLGGTGSYEQYF. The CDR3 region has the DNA TGTGCCAGCAGCTTAGGAGGGACAGGGTCCTACGAGCAGTACTTC.

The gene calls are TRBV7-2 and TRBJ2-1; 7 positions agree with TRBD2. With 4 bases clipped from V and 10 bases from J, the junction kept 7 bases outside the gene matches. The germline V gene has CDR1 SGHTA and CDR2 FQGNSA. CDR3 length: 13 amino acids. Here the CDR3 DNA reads TGTGCCAGCAGCTCCACTGGCGGGGGAGAGCAGTTCTTC. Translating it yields CASSSTGGGEQFF.

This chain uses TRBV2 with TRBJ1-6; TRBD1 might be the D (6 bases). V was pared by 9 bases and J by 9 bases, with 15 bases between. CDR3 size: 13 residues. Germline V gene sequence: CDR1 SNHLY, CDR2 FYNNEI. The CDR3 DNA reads TGTGCCAGTAAGACAGGACCAAGTTCACCCCTCCACTTT. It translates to CASKTGPSSPLHF. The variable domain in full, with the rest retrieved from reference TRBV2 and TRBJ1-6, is EPEVTQTPSHQVTQMGQEVILRCVPISNHLYFYWYRQILGQKVEFLVSFYNNEISEKSEIFDDQFSVERPDGSNFTLKIRSTKLEDSAMYFCASKTGPSSPLHFGNGTRLTVT.

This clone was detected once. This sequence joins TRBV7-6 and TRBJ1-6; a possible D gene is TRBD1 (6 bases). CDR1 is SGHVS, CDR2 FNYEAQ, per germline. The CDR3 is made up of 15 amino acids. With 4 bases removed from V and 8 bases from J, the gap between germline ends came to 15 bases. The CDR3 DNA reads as TGTGCCAGCAGCTCCTCACAGGGATTAGATTCACCCCTCCACTTT. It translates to CASSSSQGLDSPLHF.

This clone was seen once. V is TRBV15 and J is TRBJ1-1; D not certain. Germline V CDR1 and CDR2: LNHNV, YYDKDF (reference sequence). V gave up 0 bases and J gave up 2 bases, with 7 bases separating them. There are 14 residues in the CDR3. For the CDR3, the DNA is TGTGCCACCAGCAGAGATCGGGGTAACACTGAAGCTTTCTTT. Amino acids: CATSRDRGNTEAFF.

CDR3: CASMLSGTVRNTGELFF. The CDR3 DNA reads TGTGCCAGCATGTTATCTGGCACAGTTCGAAACACCGGGGAGCTGTTTTTT. V gene TRBV2 combines with J gene TRBJ2-2; unclear D gene. This CDR3 has 17 residues. The V and J ends lost 7 bases and 2 bases respectively, with 20 bases between them. The germline V gene encodes CDR1 SNHLY and CDR2 FYNNEI.

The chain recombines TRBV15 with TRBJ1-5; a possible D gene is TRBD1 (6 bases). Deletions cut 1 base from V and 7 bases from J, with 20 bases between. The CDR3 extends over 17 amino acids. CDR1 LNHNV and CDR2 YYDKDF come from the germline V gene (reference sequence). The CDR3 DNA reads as TGTGCCACCAGCAGAGTTACCGGGACATTCGACCTACAGCCCCAGCATTTT. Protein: CATSRVTGTFDLQPQHF.

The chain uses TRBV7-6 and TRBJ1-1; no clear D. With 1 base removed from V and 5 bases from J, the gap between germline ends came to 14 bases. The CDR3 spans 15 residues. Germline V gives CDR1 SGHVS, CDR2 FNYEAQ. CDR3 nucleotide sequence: TGTGCCAGCAGCTTAGATGGCCCGGGAAGGACTGAAGCTTTCTTT. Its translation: CASSLDGPGRTEAFF.

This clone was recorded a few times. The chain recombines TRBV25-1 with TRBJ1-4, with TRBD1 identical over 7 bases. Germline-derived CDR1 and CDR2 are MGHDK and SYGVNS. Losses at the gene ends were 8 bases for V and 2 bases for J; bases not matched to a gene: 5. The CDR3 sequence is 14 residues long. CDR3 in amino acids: CASSEGGTNEKLFF. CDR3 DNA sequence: TGTGCCAGCTCAGAAGGGGGCACTAATGAAAAACTGTTTTTT.

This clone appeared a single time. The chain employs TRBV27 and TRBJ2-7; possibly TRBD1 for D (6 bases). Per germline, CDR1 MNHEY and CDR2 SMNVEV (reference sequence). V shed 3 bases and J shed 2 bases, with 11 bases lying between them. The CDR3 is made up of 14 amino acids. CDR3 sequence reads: CASSLAGETYEQYF. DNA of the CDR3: TGTGCCAGCAGTTTGGCAGGGGAGACCTACGAGCAGTACTTC.

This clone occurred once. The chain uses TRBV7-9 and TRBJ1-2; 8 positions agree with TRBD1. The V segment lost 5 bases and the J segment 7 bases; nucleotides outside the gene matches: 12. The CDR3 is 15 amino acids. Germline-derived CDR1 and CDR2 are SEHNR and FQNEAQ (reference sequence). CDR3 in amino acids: CASSTRTGPGTGYTF. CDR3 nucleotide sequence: TGTGCCAGCAGCACGCGGACAGGGCCCGGGACTGGCTACACCTTC.

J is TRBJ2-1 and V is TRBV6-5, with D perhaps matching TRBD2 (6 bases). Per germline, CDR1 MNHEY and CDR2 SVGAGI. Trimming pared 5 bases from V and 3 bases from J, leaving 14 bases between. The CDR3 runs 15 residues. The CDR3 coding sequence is TGTGCCAGCAGTCGCGGGATCCGGAACTACAATGAGCAGTTCTTC. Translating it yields CASSRGIRNYNEQFF.